Listed here are 30 T cell receptor beta chains from one sample, sequenced in a study of blood T cell repertoires in COVID-19. Produced via immunoSEQ multiplex PCR; TCRdb's table is partial and in-frame only. The repertoire has hundreds of thousands of clones, around nine tenths of them found once; the top ten carry just over 7%. The sequenced sample consisted of peripheral blood. The source of these receptors is a woman aged 55-75 years with COVID-19, enrolled during active disease.

The chain combines TRBV4-1 with TRBJ2-3; D perhaps matches TRBD2 (7 bases). The CDR3 runs to 14 residues. V shed 5 bases and J shed 6 bases, with 15 bases lying between them. Germline V gene sequence: CDR1 MGHRA, CDR2 YSYEKL. For the CDR3, the DNA is TGCGCCAGCAGCGAAGGGGGGGGCTGGGATACGCAGTATTTT. Translated, it gives CASSEGGGWDTQYF.

The chain is built from TRBV6-5 and TRBJ2-7, with 8 bases matching TRBD2. The CDR3 extends over 15 amino acids. Looked up from germline, CDR1 is MNHEY and CDR2 is SVGAGI. Trimming cost V 2 bases and J 6 bases; bases outside gene matches: 9. The CDR3 region is CASSYAGLGGIEQYF. In DNA, the CDR3 is TGTGCCAGCAGTTACGCGGGACTAGGAGGGATCGAGCAGTACTTC.

The V and J genes are TRBV6-6 and TRBJ1-3; D uncertain. This CDR3 is built from 14 residues. Germline lookup yields CDR1 MNHNY and CDR2 SVGAGI (reference sequence). V dropped 5 bases and J dropped 0 bases, with 8 bases sitting between them. The CDR3 is CASSPQFSGNTIYF. The CDR3 DNA is TGTGCCAGCAGTCCCCAGTTCTCTGGAAACACCATATATTTT.

The CDR3: CASSTTIRGFEQYF. As DNA, the CDR3 is TGTGCCAGTAGTACAACAATCCGGGGGTTCGAGCAGTACTTC. V is TRBV19 and J is TRBJ2-7, with a possible D match to TRBD2 (6 bases). Germline V gives CDR1 LNHDA, CDR2 SQIVND (reference sequence). The CDR3 totals 14 residues. The V end was cut by 4 bases, the J end by 6 bases, with 16 bases between.

This clone was seen a single time. The chain employs TRBV7-3 and TRBJ2-5; 11 bases are shared with TRBD2. V lost 4 bases to trimming and J lost 7 bases; unmatched junction nucleotides: 11. The CDR3 extends over 16 amino acids. Per germline, CDR1 SGHTA and CDR2 FQGTGA. CDR3 region: CASSYRTSGSGATQYF. CDR3 coding DNA: TGTGCCAGCAGCTATCGGACTAGCGGGTCAGGTGCGACCCAGTACTTC. The whole variable domain, remainder taken from reference TRBV7-3 and TRBJ2-5, is GAGVSQTPSNKVTEKGKYVELRCDPISGHTALYWYRQSLGQGPEFLIYFQGTGAADDSGLPNDRFFAVRPEGSVSTLKIQRTERGDSAVYLCASSYRTSGSGATQYFGPGTRLLVL.

The rearrangement joins TRBV6-4 to TRBJ1-2, with 10 bases matching TRBD1. V was pared by 3 bases and J by 4 bases, with 2 bases of the junction left unmatched. This CDR3 comprises 14 residues. The germline CDR1 and CDR2 sequences are MRHNA and SNTAGT. The CDR3 DNA follows: TGTGCCAGCAGTGAGACAGGGGGCACCTATGGCTACACCTTC. Its protein product is CASSETGGTYGYTF.

J is TRBJ2-3 and V is TRBV11-3; D perhaps matches TRBD2 (6 bases). CDR3 length: 16 residues. In germline, CDR1 is SGHNT, CDR2 YENEEA. The ends were cut back, 4 bases at V and 0 bases at J, with 14 bases in the middle. The CDR3 sequence: CASSSVWRASTDTQYF. CDR3 bases: TGTGCCAGCAGCTCCGTATGGAGGGCTAGCACAGATACGCAGTATTTT.

The genes are TRBV23-1 and TRBJ1-1, with D unresolved. TRBV23-1 is identified as an open reading frame with a role that is uncertain. The CDR3 is 15 residues long. V was shortened by 8 bases and J by 0 bases, with 16 bases between the two germline ends. The CDR3 reads CASPHRQDLNTEAFF. Written as DNA, the CDR3 is TGCGCCAGCCCCCACCGCCAGGATTTGAACACTGAAGCTTTCTTT.

This clone was recorded only once. V gene TRBV11-2 combines with J gene TRBJ1-1, with 7 nucleotides matching TRBD1. Germline CDR1 is SGHAT and CDR2 is FQNNGV. The junction had 12 bases not matched to a gene; V was cut back by 4 bases and J by 7 bases. The CDR3 has 15 amino acids. The CDR3 DNA sequence: TGTGCCAGCAGCTCGTTCCGGGACAGTCGCCGTGAAGCTTTCTTT. This encodes CASSSFRDSRREAFF. The variable domain in full, completed from reference TRBV11-2 and TRBJ1-1, reads EAGVAQSPRYKIIEKRQSVAFWCNPISGHATLYWYQQILGQGPKLLIQFQNNGVVDDSQLPKDRFSAERLKGVDSTLKIQPAKLEDSAVYLCASSSFRDSRREAFFGQGTRLTVV.

CDR3: CASTGQLQETQYF. The CDR3, as DNA: TGTGCCAGCACGGGACAGCTCCAAGAGACCCAGTACTTC. The chain recombines TRBV12-3 or TRBV12-4 with TRBJ2-5; 7 bases map to TRBD1. The CDR3 runs 13 residues. V lost 7 bases to trimming and J lost 1 base; unmatched junction nucleotides: 3.

The genes are TRBV4-1 and TRBJ2-3, with 10 nucleotides matching TRBD2. The V gene's germline CDR1 is MGHRA and CDR2 YSYEKL. The CDR3 totals 15 residues. The J segment lost 3 bases and the V segment lost 8 bases, leaving 8 bases of the junction unmatched. CDR3 bases: TGCGCCAGCTCTAGGGGACTAGCGATTACAGATACGCAGTATTTT. Its protein product is CASSRGLAITDTQYF.

V and J are TRBV2 and TRBJ1-1; TRBD1 aligns across 9 bases. This CDR3 region has 15 residues. The V gene's germline CDR1 is SNHLY and CDR2 FYNNEI. Trimming at V came to 4 bases and at J to 3 bases, leaving 6 bases not matched to a gene. The CDR3: CASSGGQGWDTEAFF. The CDR3 DNA reads TGTGCCAGCAGTGGGGGACAGGGTTGGGACACTGAAGCTTTCTTT.

The rearrangement links TRBV12-3 or TRBV12-4 to TRBJ1-1; 7 bases map to TRBD1. The CDR3 totals 12 residues. With 5 bases clipped from V and 4 bases from J, the junction kept 1 base outside the gene matches. The CDR3 DNA follows: TGTGCCAGCAGTCGGGACAGCACTGAAGCTTTCTTT. Its protein is CASSRDSTEAFF.

The chain is built from TRBV3-1 (or the pseudogene TRBV3-2) and TRBJ1-6, with 9 bases fitting TRBD1. V shed 0 bases and J 7 bases; nucleotides not matched to a gene: 1. Germline CDR1 is LGHDT and CDR2 is YNNKEL (reference sequence). The CDR3 consists of 15 residues. CDR3 loop: CASSQETGGNSPLHF. As DNA, the CDR3 is TGTGCCAGCAGCCAAGAGACAGGGGGAAATTCACCCCTCCACTTT.

The chain employs TRBV5-1 and TRBJ1-3, with TRBD1 identical over 9 bases. Per germline, CDR1 SGHRS and CDR2 YFSETQ. After removal of 0 bases from V and 4 bases from J, the junction contained 5 bases not matched to a gene. This CDR3 comprises 16 residues. This CDR3 is CASSLAGTGRGNTIYF. In DNA, the CDR3 is TGCGCCAGCAGCTTGGCTGGGACAGGGCGAGGAAACACCATATATTTT.

The sample holds a few counts of this clone. J is TRBJ2-1 and V is TRBV3-1 (or the pseudogene TRBV3-2); 7 bases match TRBD1. This CDR3 region has 16 residues. The germline V gene has CDR1 LGHDT and CDR2 YNNKEL (reference sequence). The V and J ends lost 4 bases and 3 bases, in that order; junction bases with no gene match: 9. The CDR3 nucleotides read TGTGCCAGCAGCCGACGACAGGGAATGGGCTACAATGAGCAGTTCTTC. Translating gives CASSRRQGMGYNEQFF.

The CDR3 sequence is CASSSSAAGGQETQYF. The CDR3 DNA reads as TGTGCCAGCAGCTCATCCGCAGCGGGGGGGCAAGAGACCCAGTACTTC. V and J are TRBV5-4 and TRBJ2-5; TRBD2 aligns across 10 bases. V lost 3 bases and J lost 2; bases outside the gene matches: 7. The CDR3 sequence is 16 residues long. Germline CDR1 and CDR2: SGHNT and YYREEE (reference sequence).

This sequence joins TRBV14 and TRBJ2-7; a weak D match, TRBD2 (5 bases). The CDR3 totals 17 residues. Germline V lookup: CDR1 SGHDN, CDR2 FVKESK. V lost 0 bases and J lost 6, with 21 bases in between. The CDR3 sequence is CASSQEILVWGYAEQYF. The CDR3 coding sequence is TGTGCCAGCAGCCAAGAGATACTAGTTTGGGGTTATGCCGAGCAGTACTTC.

CDR3 in amino acids: CSASRGGRGETQYF. In nucleotides, the CDR3 is TGCAGTGCTAGTCGGGGGGGGCGAGGAGAGACCCAGTACTTC. This chain joins TRBV20-1 and TRBJ2-5; 8 nucleotides match TRBD2. This CDR3 region has 14 residues. CDR1 DFQATT and CDR2 SNEGSKA come from the germline V gene (reference sequence). The V and J ends lost 3 bases and 4 bases, in that order; junction bases with no gene match: 7.

This chain joins TRBV6-1 and TRBJ1-6, with D tentatively TRBD1 (5 bases). In germline, CDR1 is MNHNS, CDR2 SASEGT. This CDR3 has 17 amino acids. Trimming shortened V by 4 bases and J by 0 bases, and 13 bases separated the two germline ends. The CDR3 loop reads CASSAQGYGSYNSPLHF. The CDR3 DNA reads as TGTGCCAGCAGTGCCCAGGGTTATGGCTCCTATAATTCACCCCTCCACTTT.

The rearrangement links TRBV6-5 to TRBJ1-3, with D perhaps TRBD1 (5 bases). Germline V gene data show CDR1 as MNHEY and CDR2 as SVGAGI. The V and J ends lost 0 bases and 8 bases respectively, with 14 bases between them. There are 15 residues in the CDR3. CDR3 in DNA: TGTGCCAGCAGTTACTCGGCAGGGTTGCAAGACACCATATATTTT. It yields the protein CASSYSAGLQDTIYF.

J is TRBJ1-2 and V is TRBV5-1; possible D gene TRBD1, 6 bases. Germline CDR1 is SGHRS and CDR2 is YFSETQ. The V and J ends lost 0 bases and 8 bases respectively, with 11 bases between them. The CDR3 has 13 residues. Here the CDR3 DNA reads TGCGCCAGCAGCTTGGCCTCAGGGGAGGGCTACACCTTC. Translated: CASSLASGEGYTF. Using reference TRBV5-1 and TRBJ1-2 for the parts outside the CDR3, the full variable domain is KAGVTQTPRYLIKTRGQQVTLSCSPISGHRSVSWYQQTPGQGLQFLFEYFSETQRNKGNFPGRFSGRQFSNSRSEMNVSTLELGDSALYLCASSLASGEGYTFGSGTRLTVV.

The chain links TRBV10-3 to TRBJ2-5, with 14 bases identical to TRBD2. Germline V gene sequence: CDR1 ENHRY, CDR2 SYGVKD. CDR3 length equals 17 residues. J lost 0 bases, V lost 4 bases, and 4 bases had no gene match. The CDR3 nucleotides read TGTGCCATCAGTGGTCGACTAGCGGGGGGGTACCAAGAGACCCAGTACTTC. The encoded protein is CAISGRLAGGYQETQYF.

V usage is TRBV6-5 and J usage is TRBJ1-2; 8 positions agree with TRBD1. V dropped 6 bases and J dropped 8; count of bases not matched to a gene: 8. CDR3 length: 13 residues. Germline CDR1 MNHEY, CDR2 SVGAGI. The CDR3 sequence is CASRSQGAQGYTF. As DNA, the CDR3 is TGTGCCAGCAGGTCGCAGGGGGCGCAAGGCTACACCTTC.

This chain joins TRBV19 and TRBJ1-5, with D possibly being TRBD1 (6 bases). The CDR3 spans 17 residues. V shed 3 bases and J shed 2 bases, with 17 bases lying between them. Per germline, CDR1 LNHDA and CDR2 SQIVND (reference sequence). The CDR3 loop is CASSIWRPAGGNQPQHF. CDR3 nucleotide sequence: TGTGCCAGTAGTATCTGGAGACCCGCAGGGGGCAATCAGCCCCAGCATTTT.

The rearrangement joins TRBV19 to TRBJ1-5; tentatively, D is TRBD1 (6 bases). V was shortened by 2 bases and J by 7 bases, with 12 bases between the two germline ends. The germline V gene encodes CDR1 LNHDA and CDR2 SQIVND (reference sequence). CDR3 size: 14 residues. The CDR3 DNA is TGTGCCAGTAGTATATACAGGGTAGGCCAGCCCCAGCATTTT. Amino acid sequence: CASSIYRVGQPQHF.

The chain has TRBV5-5 and TRBJ1-2, with 7 bases matching TRBD1. The germline V gene has CDR1 SGHKS and CDR2 YYEKEE (reference sequence). The V and J ends lost 4 bases and 2 bases, in that order; junction bases with no gene match: 17. The CDR3 spans 18 residues. The CDR3 protein is CASSRIMAGTAKNYGYTF. The CDR3 region has the DNA TGTGCCAGCAGCCGTATAATGGCCGGGACAGCAAAAAACTATGGCTACACCTTC.

The chain combines TRBV7-2 with TRBJ2-3; D unclear. The CDR3 totals 15 residues. The ends were cut back, 1 base at V and 0 bases at J, with 8 bases in the middle. Germline-derived CDR1 and CDR2 are SGHTA and FQGNSA. CDR3 region: CASSLVPVSTDTQYF. As DNA, the CDR3 is TGTGCCAGCAGCTTAGTACCAGTGAGCACAGATACGCAGTATTTT.

This clone has just a few counts. The chain couples TRBV6-1 to TRBJ1-4; D is uncertain. The germline CDR1 and CDR2 sequences are MNHNS and SASEGT. Trimming removed 1 base at V and 8 bases at J, with 11 bases between. CDR3 length: 14 amino acids. The DNA of the CDR3 is TGTGCCAGCAGTGAAGAAGCGATTGGGGAAAAACTGTTTTTT. The encoded protein is CASSEEAIGEKLFF.

The sample holds one count of this clone. The chain joins TRBV18 to TRBJ2-3, with 9 nucleotides matching TRBD1. Trimming removed 4 bases from V and 0 bases from J; junction bases left unmatched: 11. The length of the CDR3 is 18 residues. The germline CDR1 and CDR2 sequences are KGHSH and LQKENI. Written as DNA, the CDR3 is TGTGCCAGCTCACTCTCCGGGACAGGGTGGTCTAGCACAGATACGCAGTATTTT. This encodes CASSLSGTGWSSTDTQYF.